A single sample is the source of the 22 T cell receptor beta chains below, sequenced in a study of OX40 agonist ivuxolimab in advanced cancers. Profiling relied on immunoSEQ multiplex PCR, and the TCRdb table lists in-frame clones only, not all of them. The table has about 15,000 clones, 70% to 80% seen once. Material: CD4+ or CD8+ T cells sorted from blood, obtained in a trial of the OX40 agonist ivuxolimab. These receptors all come from an adult with an advanced solid tumor such as melanoma, head and neck, liver or kidney cancer.

The rearrangement links TRBV7-2 to TRBJ2-1; 8 positions agree with TRBD2. This CDR3 has 13 residues. J was trimmed by 10 bases and V by 5 bases; bases with no gene match: 7. Germline CDR1 is SGHTA and CDR2 is FQGNSA. DNA for the CDR3: TGTGCCAGCAGCCGTCTTCCGGGAGGGGAGCAGTTCTTC. The encoded protein is CASSRLPGGEQFF.

This chain joins TRBV6-1 and TRBJ2-3; perhaps TRBD2 as D (5 bases). CDR3 size: 17 residues. CDR1 and CDR2 (germline): MNHNS, SASEGT. Between the trimmed V and J ends, which lost 4 bases and 0 bases, there was a span of 17 bases. In nucleotides, the CDR3 is TGTGCCAGCAGTGGCCCGGACTTCCCCCCTAGCACAGATACGCAGTATTTT. Encoded protein: CASSGPDFPPSTDTQYF.

This clone was detected only once. J is TRBJ1-4 and V is TRBV5-6; maybe TRBD1 (5 bases). Trimming removed 0 bases from V and 0 bases from J, with 12 bases in between. Germline CDR1 is SGHDT and CDR2 is YYEEEE. This CDR3 contains 17 residues. The DNA of the CDR3 is TGTGCCAGCAGCTTGGGGCCAGGGATTGCAACTAATGAAAAACTGTTTTTT. This gives the protein CASSLGPGIATNEKLFF. Full variable domain (remainder filled in from reference TRBV5-6 and TRBJ1-4): DAGVTQSPTHLIKTRGQQVTLRCSPKSGHDTVSWYQQALGQGPQFIFQYYEEEERQRGNFPDRFSGHQFPNYSSELNVNALLLGDSALYLCASSLGPGIATNEKLFFGSGTQLSVL.

The gene calls are TRBV11-2 and TRBJ2-7; a weak D match, TRBD1 (6 bases). The V end was cut by 4 bases, the J end by 3 bases, with 13 bases between. Germline V gene lookup returns CDR1 SGHAT and CDR2 FQNNGV. This CDR3 region has 14 residues. This CDR3 is CASSSRDTYYEQYF. The CDR3 nucleotides read TGTGCCAGCAGCTCAAGGGACACTTACTACGAGCAGTACTTC.

V gene TRBV23-1 combines with J gene TRBJ2-3, with D possibly matching TRBD2 (5 bases). TRBV23-1 is an open reading frame, and its role is uncertain. The CDR3 is 14 amino acids. V was cut by 2 bases and J by 4 bases, with 10 bases left in between. The CDR3 sequence: CASSQRLAPDTQYF. CDR3 nucleotides: TGCGCCAGCAGTCAACGTCTAGCTCCAGATACGCAGTATTTT.

The J gene is TRBJ2-1, the V gene TRBV7-3; 10 nucleotides agree with TRBD2. Germline lookup yields CDR1 SGHTA and CDR2 FQGTGA. The V and J ends lost 5 bases and 8 bases, in that order; junction bases with no gene match: 6. This CDR3 has 14 amino acids. The chain's CDR3 is CASSALAGADEQFF. CDR3 DNA sequence: TGTGCCAGCAGCGCTCTAGCGGGAGCGGATGAGCAGTTCTTC.

The CDR3 spells CASSLSISDFWGEQFF. CDR3 DNA: TGTGCCAGCAGTTTATCGATAAGTGACTTCTGGGGTGAGCAGTTCTTC. J is TRBJ2-1 and V is TRBV27; D uncertain. V lost 0 bases, J lost 9 bases, and 18 bases lay in between. Germline assignment: CDR1 MNHEY and CDR2 SMNVEV (reference sequence). This CDR3 is built from 16 residues.

The V and J genes are TRBV6-1 and TRBJ2-3, with 10 bases fitting TRBD2. CDR3 length: 17 residues. The trim removed 1 base at V and 2 bases at J, leaving 6 bases unmatched. From germline, CDR1 is MNHNS and CDR2 SASEGT. CDR3 DNA: TGTGCCAGCAGTGAAGATAATGGACTAGCGGACACAGATACGCAGTATTTT. It codes for CASSEDNGLADTDTQYF.

Worth noting for this clone: At one end the junction does not follow the germline gene, possibly because of a read error. As DNA, the CDR3 is TGTGCTAGCAGCTTAGAGTGGGGAAACGACAATGAGCAGTTCTTC. This gives the protein CASSLEWGNDNEQFF. This chain uses TRBV7-7 with TRBJ2-1; D is unclear. From germline, CDR1 is SSHAT and CDR2 FNYEAQ (reference sequence). The length of the CDR3 is 15 residues.

The chain recombines TRBV7-3 with TRBJ2-7; 11 nucleotides match TRBD2. CDR3 length: 15 residues. Germline loops: CDR1 SGHTA, CDR2 FQGTGA. The ends lost 5 bases at V and 5 bases at J; junction bases unmatched: 8. The CDR3 DNA sequence: TGTGCCAGCAGCCTTTCCGGGACTAGCGGAGACGAGCAGTACTTC. It codes for CASSLSGTSGDEQYF. Full variable domain (missing parts from reference TRBV7-3 and TRBJ2-7): GAGVSQTPSNKVTEKGKYVELRCDPISGHTALYWYRQSLGQGPEFLIYFQGTGAADDSGLPNDRFFAVRPEGSVSTLKIQRTERGDSAVYLCASSLSGTSGDEQYFGPGTRLTVT.

The rearrangement joins TRBV21-1 to TRBJ2-2; whether TRBD1, the table's D call, matches the DNA was not checked. TRBV21-1 is deemed a pseudogene. This CDR3 comprises 15 residues. The CDR3 spells CASDRDREPTGELFF. The CDR3 region has the DNA TGTGCCAGCGACCGGGACAGAGAACCCACCGGGGAGCTGTTTTTT.

The rearrangement joins TRBV2 to TRBJ1-2; weak D call: TRBD1 (5 bases). The CDR3 totals 16 residues. Germline V gene sequence: CDR1 SNHLY, CDR2 FYNNEI. V gave up 0 bases and J gave up 2 bases, with 13 bases separating them. The CDR3 protein is CASSEAGLPQNYGYTF. The CDR3 nucleotides read TGTGCCAGCAGTGAAGCGGGACTCCCTCAGAACTATGGCTACACCTTC.

Concerning this clone itself: A read error may produce the germline difference seen at one junction end. The chain has TRBV5-6 and TRBJ2-7; 11 bases match TRBD2. Germline V gene sequence: CDR1 SGHDT, CDR2 YYEEEE. The CDR3 has 13 residues. The CDR3, as DNA: TGTGCCAGCAGCTCGGGACTAGCGGCCCTATCGGGCTTC. It translates to CASSSGLAALSGF. The whole variable domain, remainder taken from reference TRBV5-6 and TRBJ2-7, is DAGVTQSPTHLIKTRGQQVTLRCSPKSGHDTVSWYQQALGQGPQFIFQYYEEEERQRGNFPDRFSGHQFPNYSSELNVNALLLGDSALYLCASSSGLAALSGFGPGTRLTVT.

The chain couples TRBV15 to TRBJ2-1; TRBD2 matches 11 bases. V lost 5 bases to trimming and J lost 0 bases; unmatched junction nucleotides: 9. This CDR3 has 18 residues. Germline-derived CDR1 and CDR2 are LNHNV and YYDKDF (reference sequence). The CDR3 here is CATSHFSGRALSYNEQFF. The CDR3 DNA reads TGTGCCACCAGCCACTTTAGCGGGAGGGCTCTCTCCTACAATGAGCAGTTCTTC.

This clone has just one count. The chain is built from TRBV30 and TRBJ1-2; 11 nucleotides agree with TRBD1. V lost 2 bases and J lost 4; bases outside the gene matches: 3. CDR1 and CDR2 from the germline V gene are GTSNPN and SVGIG (reference sequence). The CDR3 spans 14 residues. The CDR3 here is CAWSPGQGVYGYTF. In DNA form, the CDR3 reads TGTGCCTGGAGTCCGGGACAGGGGGTCTATGGCTACACCTTC.

This chain joins TRBV28 and TRBJ2-6, with a weak D call TRBD1 (6 bases). The CDR3 length is 16 residues. CDR1 is MDHEN, CDR2 SYDVKM, per germline. V was shortened by 4 bases and J by 1 base, with 11 bases between the two germline ends. DNA of the CDR3: TGTGCCAGCAGTTCCGGGACATTATCTGGGGCCAACGTCCTGACTTTC. Protein sequence: CASSSGTLSGANVLTF.

This clone showed up just a few times. The chain combines TRBV11-1 with TRBJ2-7; D might be TRBD2 (6 bases). CDR3 length: 17 amino acids. V lost 5 bases and J lost 1, with 21 bases in between. Germline V gene lookup returns CDR1 SGHAT and CDR2 FQDESV (reference sequence). The CDR3 sequence is CASSHLIESGLSYEQYF. CDR3 nucleotide sequence: TGTGCCAGCAGCCACCTTATAGAAAGCGGGCTTTCCTACGAGCAGTACTTC.

The CDR3 DNA follows: TGTGCCAGCAGCTCGGGACAGGGGAACGGGGAGCTGTTTTTT. Its protein is CASSSGQGNGELFF. This sequence joins TRBV11-3 and TRBJ2-2, with 10 bases fitting TRBD1. The CDR3 extends over 14 amino acids. J gave up 7 bases and V 4 bases, and 3 bases lay outside the gene matches. CDR1 SGHNT and CDR2 YENEEA come from the germline V gene.

In its sample, this clone was seen a few times. V gene TRBV11-2 combines with J gene TRBJ1-5; D is ambiguous. CDR3 size: 10 residues. The ends were cut back, 8 bases at V and 5 bases at J, with 4 bases in the middle. Germline loops: CDR1 SGHAT, CDR2 FQNNGV. The CDR3 loop is CASHDQPQHF. The CDR3 DNA sequence: TGTGCCAGCCACGATCAGCCCCAGCATTTT.

The V call is TRBV11-3, the J call TRBJ2-7, with unresolved D. The V end was cut by 6 bases, the J end by 1 base, with 10 bases between. The CDR3 is 13 residues long. CDR1 is SGHNT, CDR2 YENEEA, per germline. Here the CDR3 DNA reads TGTGCCAGCAGTCCCCGAGGATCCTACGAGCAGTACTTC. It yields the protein CASSPRGSYEQYF.

The rearrangement links TRBV10-2 to TRBJ2-1; 8 bases line up with TRBD2. After removal of 0 bases from V and 4 bases from J, the junction contained 8 bases not matched to a gene. The CDR3 spans 17 residues. From germline, CDR1 is WSHSY and CDR2 SAAADI. CDR3 protein: CASSESGSGNPYNEQFF. The CDR3, as DNA: TGCGCCAGCAGTGAGTCGGGTAGCGGGAACCCATACAATGAGCAGTTCTTC.

This clone has only one observation. This sequence joins TRBV6-5 and TRBJ1-2; 10 positions match TRBD1. Germline CDR1 and CDR2: MNHEY and SVGAGI. The V segment lost 2 bases and the J segment 7 bases; nucleotides outside the gene matches: 7. This CDR3 region has 15 residues. The CDR3 loop reads CASSYIDRGLGGYTF. CDR3 coding DNA: TGTGCCAGCAGTTACATAGACAGGGGGCTTGGTGGCTACACCTTC.